A selection of T cell receptor beta chains follows, all from one sample in a study of blood T cells in healthy people across ages. Via MiXCR, TCRdb re-called the 5' RACE reads, giving one row per CDR3 protein. This table has fewer than 900,000 distinct CDR3 sequences, roughly 35% appearing once. The sequencing input was blood. The receptors come from a man aged 18 to 30 in good health. Each CDR3 is given with its conserved first and last residue.

len | j_gene | v_gene | CDR3aa
16 | TRBJ1-5 | TRBV4-1 | CASSQGSGQSNQPQHF
16 | TRBJ2-2 | TRBV5-1 | CASSLASGSNTGELFF
14 | TRBJ1-5 | TRBV12-3/TRBV12-4 | CASSPSVPNQPQHF
12 | TRBJ1-1 | TRBV2 | CASSGVRREAFF
13 | TRBJ1-1 | TRBV12-3/TRBV12-4 | CASRRRLTGEAFF
15 | TRBJ2-1 | TRBV2 | CASSSTGSSGNEQFF
16 | TRBJ2-3 | TRBV9 | CANRPGLAASTDTQYF
11 | TRBJ1-1 | TRBV30 | CAWSGEGEAFF
15 | TRBJ2-7 | TRBV5-4 | CASSLLGTGAYEQYF
12 | TRBJ1-4 | TRBV20-1 | CSAGNNNEKLFF
14 | TRBJ1-4 | TRBV12-3/TRBV12-4 | CASSVGQFNEKLFF
14 | TRBJ1-2 | TRBV7-9 | CASSYSGRKYGYTF
17 | TRBJ2-3 | TRBV7-2 | CASSSLLAGGLGDTQYF
12 | TRBJ1-3 | TRBV12-3/TRBV12-4 | CATRLSGNTIYF
12 | TRBJ2-1 | TRBV2 | CASRVDREEQFF
15 | TRBJ2-7 | TRBV20-1 | CSASPGPPGRYEQYF
17 | TRBJ2-3 | TRBV4-2 | CASSQTLLAENTDTQYF
16 | TRBJ1-2 | TRBV14 | CASSQTGSLFSYGYTF
13 | TRBJ2-5 | TRBV6-5 | CASNRGYQETQYF
16 | TRBJ2-3 | TRBV12-3/TRBV12-4 | CASSSGTGGSTDTQYF
13 | TRBJ2-4 | TRBV3-1 | CASSQDLLGIQYF
13 | - | TRBV4-2 | CTSSQDRGGTQYF
12 | TRBJ2-5 | TRBV2 | CAIERGAETQYF
15 | TRBJ2-7 | TRBV12-3/TRBV12-4 | CASSSRDRGLGEQYF
15 | TRBJ1-1 | TRBV20-1 | CSARDPAQTNTEAFF
16 | TRBJ2-1 | TRBV12-3/TRBV12-4 | CVSSFRLVATYNEQFF
14 | TRBJ2-1 | TRBV4-3 | CASSGAGRYNEQFF
14 | TRBJ1-2 | TRBV20-1 | CSAPLNTGDYGYTF
13 | TRBJ2-1 | TRBV7-2 | CASSSLGNNKQFF
16 | TRBJ1-2 | TRBV12-3/TRBV12-4 | CASSLVTAIDNYGYTF
12 | TRBJ1-2 | TRBV7-9 | CASRRGPYGYTF
16 | TRBJ2-2 | TRBV7-2 | CASSLGGTALRGELFF
17 | TRBJ2-7 | TRBV6-2/TRBV6-3 | CASSYRRGHRSSYEQYF
13 | TRBJ1-1 | TRBV20-1 | CSANPGGRTEAFF
16 | TRBJ2-1 | TRBV12-3/TRBV12-4 | CASSLFLGRGQETQFF
13 | TRBJ2-5 | TRBV12-3/TRBV12-4 | CASRGGFQETQYF
11 | TRBJ2-1 | TRBV12-3/TRBV12-4 | CASSLWNEQFF
15 | TRBJ2-7 | TRBV28 | CASSRRDRMLYEQYF
15 | TRBJ2-7 | TRBV4-1 | CASSRGQGTTYEQYF
14 | TRBJ1-4 | TRBV4-2 | CASSPGLLGEKLFF
12 | TRBJ2-2 | TRBV12-3/TRBV12-4 | CASIFSTGELFF
14 | TRBJ2-5 | TRBV9 | CASSVTGIQETQYF
16 | TRBJ2-4 | TRBV7-9 | CASSSTSSRGKNIQYF
16 | TRBJ2-1 | TRBV11-2 | CASSSRLQSFYNEQFF
15 | TRBJ2-1 | TRBV6-6 | CASSKTSGGRDEQFF
18 | TRBJ2-7 | TRBV4-3 | CASSQGTSGDTSSYEQYF
14 | TRBJ2-7 | TRBV12-3/TRBV12-4 | CASSSGTGSHEQYF
14 | TRBJ1-2 | TRBV27 | CASSRIYGGYGYTF
14 | TRBJ1-5 | TRBV6-6 | CASSRGGGCQPQHF
17 | TRBJ2-2 | TRBV28 | CASTLGWRGGFTGELFF
13 | TRBJ2-1 | TRBV29-1 | CSVEGGAGNEQFF
13 | TRBJ2-2 | TRBV2 | CASKLVLAGELFF
16 | TRBJ2-3 | TRBV5-1 | CASSLGRGVGTDTQYF
13 | TRBJ1-1 | TRBV7-9 | CASSDGQNTEAFF
13 | TRBJ1-2 | TRBV27 | CASSLSGQRVYTF
13 | TRBJ2-3 | TRBV12-3/TRBV12-4 | CASRGLGGDTQYF
12 | TRBJ1-2 | TRBV9 | CASSSWNYDYTF
15 | TRBJ2-3 | TRBV12-3/TRBV12-4 | CTSSLGGVGTDTQYF
16 | TRBJ2-3 | TRBV4-3 | CASRSSGGGHTDTQYF
15 | TRBJ2-7 | TRBV7-8 | CASSFFGDSLYEQYF